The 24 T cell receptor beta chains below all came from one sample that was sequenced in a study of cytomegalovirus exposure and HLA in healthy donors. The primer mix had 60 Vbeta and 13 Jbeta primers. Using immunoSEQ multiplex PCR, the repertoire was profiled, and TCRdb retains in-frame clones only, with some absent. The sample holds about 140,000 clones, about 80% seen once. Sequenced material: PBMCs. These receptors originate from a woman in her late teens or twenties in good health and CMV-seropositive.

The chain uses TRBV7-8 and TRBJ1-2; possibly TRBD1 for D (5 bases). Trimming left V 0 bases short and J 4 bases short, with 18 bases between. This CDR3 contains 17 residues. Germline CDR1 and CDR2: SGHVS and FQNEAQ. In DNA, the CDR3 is TGTGCCAGCAGCTTAGCTCCCCTGGGGCAGGGTGGCTATGGCTACACCTTC. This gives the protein CASSLAPLGQGGYGYTF.

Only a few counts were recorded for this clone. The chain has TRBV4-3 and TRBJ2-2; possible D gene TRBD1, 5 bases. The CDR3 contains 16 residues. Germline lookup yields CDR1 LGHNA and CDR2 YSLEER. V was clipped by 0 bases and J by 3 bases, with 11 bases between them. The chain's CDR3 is CASSQEGALYTGELFF. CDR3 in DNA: TGCGCCAGCAGCCAAGAAGGGGCCCTATACACCGGGGAGCTGTTTTTT.

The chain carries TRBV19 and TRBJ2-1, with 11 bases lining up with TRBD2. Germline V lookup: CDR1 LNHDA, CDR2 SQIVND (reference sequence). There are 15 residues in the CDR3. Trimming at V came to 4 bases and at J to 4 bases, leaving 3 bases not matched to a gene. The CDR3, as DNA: TGTGCCAGTAGTACTAGCGGGGGGCGTTACAATGAGCAGTTCTTC. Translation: CASSTSGGRYNEQFF.

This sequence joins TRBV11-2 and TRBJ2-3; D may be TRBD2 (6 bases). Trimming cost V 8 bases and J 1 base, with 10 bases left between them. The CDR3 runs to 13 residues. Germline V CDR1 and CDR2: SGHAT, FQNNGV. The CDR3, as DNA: TGTGCCAGCGGGAGGTTGGGCACAGATACGCAGTATTTT. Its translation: CASGRLGTDTQYF.

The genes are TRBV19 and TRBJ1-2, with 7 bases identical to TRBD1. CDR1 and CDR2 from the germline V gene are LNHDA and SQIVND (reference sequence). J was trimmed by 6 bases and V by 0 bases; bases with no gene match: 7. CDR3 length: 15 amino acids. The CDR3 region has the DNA TGTGCCAGTAGTATAGAGCCCCGACAGGGAAATGGCTACACCTTC. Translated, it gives CASSIEPRQGNGYTF.

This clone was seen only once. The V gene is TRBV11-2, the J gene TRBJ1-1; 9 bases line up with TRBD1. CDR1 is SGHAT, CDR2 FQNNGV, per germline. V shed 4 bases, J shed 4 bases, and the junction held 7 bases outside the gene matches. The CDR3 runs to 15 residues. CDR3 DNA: TGTGCCAGCAGCTCACAGGGGGCTGTGGGCACTGAAGCTTTCTTT. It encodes CASSSQGAVGTEAFF.

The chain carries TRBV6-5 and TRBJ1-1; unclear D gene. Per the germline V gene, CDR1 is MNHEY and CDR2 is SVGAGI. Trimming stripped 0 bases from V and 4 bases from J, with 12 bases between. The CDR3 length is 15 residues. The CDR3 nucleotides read TGTGCCAGCAGTTACTCGAGCCGCTCTACCACTGAAGCTTTCTTT. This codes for CASSYSSRSTTEAFF.

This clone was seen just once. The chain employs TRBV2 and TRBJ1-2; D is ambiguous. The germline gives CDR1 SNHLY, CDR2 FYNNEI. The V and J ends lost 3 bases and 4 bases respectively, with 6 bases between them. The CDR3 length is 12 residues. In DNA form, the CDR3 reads TGTGCCAGCAGTGAGGCCTCCTATGGCTACACCTTC. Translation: CASSEASYGYTF.

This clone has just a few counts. CDR3 loop: CASSLSSYGYTF. CDR3 DNA: TGTGCCAGCAGCTTATCGAGCTATGGCTACACCTTC. The chain combines TRBV7-2 with TRBJ1-2, with D uncertain. CDR3 size: 12 residues. Germline V gives CDR1 SGHTA, CDR2 FQGNSA. V lost 2 bases and J lost 4, with 5 bases in between.

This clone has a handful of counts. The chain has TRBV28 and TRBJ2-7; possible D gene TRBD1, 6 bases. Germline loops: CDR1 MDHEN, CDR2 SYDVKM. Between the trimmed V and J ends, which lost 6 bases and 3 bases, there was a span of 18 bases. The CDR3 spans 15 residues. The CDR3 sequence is CASRMAPGQIYEQYF. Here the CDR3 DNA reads TGTGCCAGCAGGATGGCTCCGGGACAAATCTACGAGCAGTACTTC.

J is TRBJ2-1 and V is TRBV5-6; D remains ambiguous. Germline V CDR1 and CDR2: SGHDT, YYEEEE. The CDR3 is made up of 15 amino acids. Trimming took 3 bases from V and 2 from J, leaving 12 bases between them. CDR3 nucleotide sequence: TGTGCCAGCAGCTCCCGACAAACTCCCTACAATGAGCAGTTCTTC. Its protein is CASSSRQTPYNEQFF.

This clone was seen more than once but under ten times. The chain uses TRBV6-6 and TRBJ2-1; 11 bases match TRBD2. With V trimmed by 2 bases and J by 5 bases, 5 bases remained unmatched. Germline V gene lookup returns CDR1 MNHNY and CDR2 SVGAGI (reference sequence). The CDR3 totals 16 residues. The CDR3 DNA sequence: TGTGCCAGCAGTTACATAGCGGGGGGGCTCGACAATGAGCAGTTCTTC. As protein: CASSYIAGGLDNEQFF.

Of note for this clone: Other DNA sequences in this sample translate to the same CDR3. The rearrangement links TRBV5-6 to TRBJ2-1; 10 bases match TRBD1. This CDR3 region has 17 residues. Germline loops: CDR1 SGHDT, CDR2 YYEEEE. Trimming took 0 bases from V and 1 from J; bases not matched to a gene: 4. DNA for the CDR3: TGTGCCAGCAGCTTGGAGACAGGGGGCCAGTCCTACAATGAGCAGTTCTTC. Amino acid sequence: CASSLETGGQSYNEQFF.

The CDR3 spells CASIGGTGVSETQYF. The DNA of the CDR3 is TGTGCCAGTATCGGAGGGACAGGGGTTAGTGAGACCCAGTACTTC. The chain has TRBV19 and TRBJ2-5; TRBD1 aligns across 10 bases. From germline, CDR1 is LNHDA and CDR2 SQIVND (reference sequence). This CDR3 contains 15 residues. V was pared by 7 bases and J by 5 bases, with 10 bases of the junction left unmatched.

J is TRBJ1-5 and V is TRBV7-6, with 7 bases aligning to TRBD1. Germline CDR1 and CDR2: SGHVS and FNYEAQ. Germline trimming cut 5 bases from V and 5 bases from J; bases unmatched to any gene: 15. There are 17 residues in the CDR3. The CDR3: CASSPHSRGATYQPQHF. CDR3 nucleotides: TGTGCCAGCAGCCCTCATTCCAGGGGGGCTACATATCAGCCCCAGCATTTT.

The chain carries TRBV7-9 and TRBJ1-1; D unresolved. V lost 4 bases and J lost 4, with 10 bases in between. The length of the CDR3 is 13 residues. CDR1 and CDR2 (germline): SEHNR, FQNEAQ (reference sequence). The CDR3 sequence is CASSSASVTEAFF. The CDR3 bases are TGTGCCAGCAGCTCTGCCAGTGTCACTGAAGCTTTCTTT.

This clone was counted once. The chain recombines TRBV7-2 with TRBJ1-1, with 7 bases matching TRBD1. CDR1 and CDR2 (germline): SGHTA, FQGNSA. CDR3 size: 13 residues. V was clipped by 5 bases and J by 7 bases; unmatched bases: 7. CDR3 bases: TGTGCCAGCAGCCACGGGACAGTCCGTGAAGCTTTCTTT. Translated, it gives CASSHGTVREAFF.

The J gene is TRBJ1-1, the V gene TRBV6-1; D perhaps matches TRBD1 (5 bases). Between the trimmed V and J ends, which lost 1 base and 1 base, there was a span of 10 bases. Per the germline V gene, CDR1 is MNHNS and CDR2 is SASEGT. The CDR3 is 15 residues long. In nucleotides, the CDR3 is TGTGCCAGCAGTGAAGGGGGCAGGGAGAACACTGAAGCTTTCTTT. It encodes CASSEGGRENTEAFF.

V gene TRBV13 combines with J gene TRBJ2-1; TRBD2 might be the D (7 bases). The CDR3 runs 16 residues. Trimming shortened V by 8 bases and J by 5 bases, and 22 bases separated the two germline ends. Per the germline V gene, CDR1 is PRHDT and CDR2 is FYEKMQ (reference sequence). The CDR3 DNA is TGTGCCAGCCTCTTCCGGGGGGCCTCCGGGGACAATGAGCAGTTCTTC. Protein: CASLFRGASGDNEQFF.

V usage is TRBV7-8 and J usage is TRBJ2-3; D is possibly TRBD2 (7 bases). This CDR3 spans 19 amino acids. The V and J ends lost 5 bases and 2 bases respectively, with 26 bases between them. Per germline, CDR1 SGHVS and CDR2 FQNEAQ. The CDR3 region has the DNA TGTGCCAGCAGCAAGAGGGGGGGCTCCCTAAAAACGAACACAGATACGCAGTATTTT. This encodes CASSKRGGSLKTNTDTQYF. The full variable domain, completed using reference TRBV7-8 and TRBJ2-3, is GAGVSQSPRYKVAKRGQDVALRCDPISGHVSLFWYQQALGQGPEFLTYFQNEAQLDKSGLPSDRFFAERPEGSVSTLKIQRTQQEDSAVYLCASSKRGGSLKTNTDTQYFGPGTRLTVL.

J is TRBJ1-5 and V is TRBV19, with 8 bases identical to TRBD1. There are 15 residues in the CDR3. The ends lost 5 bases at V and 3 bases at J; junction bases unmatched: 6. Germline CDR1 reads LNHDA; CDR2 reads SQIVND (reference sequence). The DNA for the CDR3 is TGTGCCAGTAGTGTACGGACAGGGATCAATCAGCCCCAGCATTTT. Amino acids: CASSVRTGINQPQHF.

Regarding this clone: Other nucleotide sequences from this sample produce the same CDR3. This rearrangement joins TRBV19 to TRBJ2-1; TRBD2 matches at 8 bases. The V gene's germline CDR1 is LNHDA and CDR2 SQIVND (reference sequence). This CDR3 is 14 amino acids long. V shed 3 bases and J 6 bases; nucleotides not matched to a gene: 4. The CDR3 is CASSIGGGPNEQFF. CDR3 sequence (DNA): TGTGCCAGTAGTATCGGGGGGGGCCCCAATGAGCAGTTCTTC.

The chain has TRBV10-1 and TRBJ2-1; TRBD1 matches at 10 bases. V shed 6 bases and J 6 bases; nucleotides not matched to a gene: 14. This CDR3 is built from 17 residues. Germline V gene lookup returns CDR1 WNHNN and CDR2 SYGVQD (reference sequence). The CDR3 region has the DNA TGCGCCAGCAGCAAAATTACCGGGACAGGGGAAATCAATGAGCAGTTCTTC. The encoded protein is CASSKITGTGEINEQFF.

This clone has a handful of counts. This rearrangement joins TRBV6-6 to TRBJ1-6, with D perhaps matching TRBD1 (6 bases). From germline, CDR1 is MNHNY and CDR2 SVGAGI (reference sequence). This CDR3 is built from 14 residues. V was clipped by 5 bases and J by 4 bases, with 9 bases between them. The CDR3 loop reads CASSTDRYNSPLHF. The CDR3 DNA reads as TGTGCCAGCAGTACGGACAGATATAATTCACCCCTCCACTTT.